This T cell receptor (beta chain) was found in a study of cytomegalovirus exposure and HLA in healthy donors. Study conclusions and caveats: Some public TCRs appeared in many individuals, while most sequences were rare. According to a subsequent analysis, TCR clusters identified in the first cohort showed a tendency to co-occur across the approximately 110 validation repertoires. Researchers counted 164 TCR beta chains as cytomegalovirus-associated.

The donors were part of the roughly 120-subject validation cohort, which stood apart from the roughly 730-subject first cohort. Using immunoSEQ multiplex PCR, the repertoire was profiled, and TCRdb retains in-frame clones only, with some absent. The sample includes 90,000 to 100,000 clones, about 90% of them seen just once. Germline CDR1 and CDR2: SGHAT and FQNNGV. This CDR3 region has 14 residues. Note on this clone: The antigen remains unidentified. Germline is not matched at one junction end, which may reflect a read error.

The material sequenced was PBMCs. This chain uses TRBV11-2 with TRBJ2-5; D remains unclear. The sequence derives from a man aged 18 to 30 in good health and CMV-seropositive. CDR3 amino acids: CASSLVPSQEAQYF. The DNA for the CDR3 is TGTGCCAGCAGCTTAGTTCCGAGCCAAGAGGCCCAGTACTTC.